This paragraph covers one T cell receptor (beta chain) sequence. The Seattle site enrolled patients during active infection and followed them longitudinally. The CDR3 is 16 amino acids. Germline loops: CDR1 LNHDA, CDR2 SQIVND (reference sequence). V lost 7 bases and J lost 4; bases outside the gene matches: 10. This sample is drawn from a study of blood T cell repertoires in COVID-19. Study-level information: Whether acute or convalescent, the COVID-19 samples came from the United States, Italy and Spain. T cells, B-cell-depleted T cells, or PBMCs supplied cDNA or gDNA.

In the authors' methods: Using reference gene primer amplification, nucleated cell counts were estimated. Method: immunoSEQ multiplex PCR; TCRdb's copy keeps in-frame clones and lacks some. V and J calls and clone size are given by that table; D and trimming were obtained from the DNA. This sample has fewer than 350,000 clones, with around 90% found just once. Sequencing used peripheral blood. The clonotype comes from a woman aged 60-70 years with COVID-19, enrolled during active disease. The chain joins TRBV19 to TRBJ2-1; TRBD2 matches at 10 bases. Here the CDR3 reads CASIPSGTSEYNEQFF. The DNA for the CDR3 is TGTGCCAGTATTCCTTCCGGGACTAGCGAGTACAATGAGCAGTTCTTC.